One and the same sample provided the 3 T cell receptor beta chains below, sequenced in a study of shared clonotypes between healthy human individuals. TCRdb keeps only in-frame clones here, not all; method: immunoSEQ multiplex PCR. Of roughly 700,000 clones listed, around 72% are singletons. Material: memory CD4+ T cells sorted from blood. The subset: CD45RA-negative fraction. The receptors were gathered from a woman between 25 and 40 years old in good health.

This clone was seen a handful of times. This chain joins TRBV25-1 and TRBJ2-1, with 7 bases aligning to TRBD2. The CDR3 spans 15 residues. V lost 5 bases to trimming and J lost 5 bases; unmatched junction nucleotides: 9. Germline V CDR1 and CDR2: MGHDK, SYGVNS. In nucleotides, the CDR3 is TGTGCCAGCAGTTCCTCGGGACTACTGAACAATGAGCAGTTCTTC. Translation gives CASSSSGLLNNEQFF.

This clone was seen just once. The V call is TRBV6-4, the J call TRBJ1-4; the D is unclear. Germline CDR1 MRHNA, CDR2 SNTAGT. Between the trimmed V and J ends, which lost 10 bases and 3 bases, there was a span of 15 bases. CDR3 size: 14 residues. CDR3 residues: CATNVGDSNEKLFF. For the CDR3, the DNA is TGTGCCACCAACGTCGGAGACTCTAATGAAAAACTGTTTTTT.

V is TRBV11-2 and J is TRBJ2-1, with 11 bases fitting TRBD2. The CDR3 contains 17 residues. Germline V gives CDR1 SGHAT, CDR2 FQNNGV. The V gene end was trimmed by 8 bases and the J gene end by 5 bases; junction bases not matched to a gene: 14. The CDR3, as DNA: TGTGCCAGCTCGGGACTAGCGGCTTCTGACGTAAACAATGAGCAGTTCTTC. Its protein product is CASSGLAASDVNNEQFF.